The 28 T cell receptor beta chains reported below all come from one sample, sequenced in a study of liver allograft versus peripheral blood T cells. Study-level background: Peripheral blood of the recipients supplied T cell receptor repertoires that were compared with those in transplanted livers.

One entry per CDR3 protein results from TCRdb running MiXCR on the reads. The sample comprises approximately 11,000 distinct CDR3 sequences, approximately 22% of which are singletons, and 1.6% rests with the top ten. These receptors all stem from a human patient who had a liver transplant. The graft donor may have given rise to some T cells.

By frequency in the sample, this clonotype is medium-sized (0.01 to 0.1%). The V and J genes are TRBV10-3 and TRBJ2-7; 8 nucleotides agree with TRBD2. The CDR3 totals 15 residues. From germline, CDR1 is ENHRY and CDR2 SYGVKD. J gave up 3 bases and V 10 bases, and 14 bases lay outside the gene matches. The CDR3 region is CANREGDGPLYEQYF. The CDR3 DNA sequence: TGTGCCAACCGGGAGGGGGACGGTCCCCTCTACGAGCAGTACTTC.

A few counts support this clonotype. This rearrangement joins TRBV27 to TRBJ1-2; TRBD1 matches 9 bases. The ends lost 5 bases at V and 2 bases at J; junction bases unmatched: 3. In germline, CDR1 is MNHEY, CDR2 SMNVEV (reference sequence). This CDR3 region has 14 residues. The chain's CDR3 is CASSPGQGNYGYTF. CDR3 bases: TGTGCCAGCAGTCCAGGACAGGGGAACTATGGCTACACCTTC.

This clonotype was found a few times. This chain uses TRBV30 with TRBJ1-5; tentatively, D is TRBD1 (5 bases). Deletions cut 0 bases from V and 3 bases from J, with 12 bases between. There are 15 residues in the CDR3. The germline CDR1 and CDR2 sequences are GTSNPN and SVGIG (reference sequence). The CDR3 DNA reads TGTGCCTGGAGTGTAGGGACCCGGGACAATCAGCCCCAGCATTTT. Protein: CAWSVGTRDNQPQHF. Complete variable domain (other parts from reference TRBV30 and TRBJ1-5): SQTIHQWPATLVQPVGSPLSLECTVEGTSNPNLYWYRQAAGRGLQLLFYSVGIGQISSEVPQNLSASRPQDRQFILSSKKLLLSDSGFYLCAWSVGTRDNQPQHFGDGTRLSIL.

By sample fraction, this clonotype is medium-sized. This chain connects TRBV19 to TRBJ2-1; 8 bases fit TRBD1. The CDR3 loop spans 13 amino acids. Trimming at V came to 5 bases and at J to 8 bases, leaving 5 bases not matched to a gene. Germline CDR1 reads LNHDA; CDR2 reads SQIVND (reference sequence). The CDR3 DNA follows: TGTGCCAGTAGTCAGGACAGGGAGGATGAGCAGTTCTTC. Residues: CASSQDREDEQFF.

This clonotype is medium-sized in the sample. V usage is TRBV5-4 and J usage is TRBJ1-4; no reliable D call. V gave up 0 bases and J gave up 7 bases, with 13 bases separating them. CDR1 and CDR2 from the germline V gene are SGHNT and YYREEE (reference sequence). This CDR3 region has 15 residues. For the CDR3, the DNA is TGTGCCAGCAGCTTGGCCGGATTTGCTGGTGAAAAACTGTTTTTT. Protein product: CASSLAGFAGEKLFF.

This clonotype turned up a few times. This chain links TRBV6-2 or TRBV6-3 with TRBJ1-1; TRBD1 matches 9 bases. The germline CDR1 and CDR2 sequences are MNHEY and SVGEGT. CDR3 size: 14 residues. After removal of 8 bases from V and 8 bases from J, the junction contained 12 bases not matched to a gene. The CDR3 DNA sequence: TGTGCCAGCCGGATAGACAGGGGGGACCCCGAAGCTTTCTTT. This codes for CASRIDRGDPEAFF.

This clonotype has more than one count but fewer than ten. The rearrangement links TRBV30 to TRBJ2-7; D is perhaps TRBD2 (6 bases). Germline lookup yields CDR1 GTSNPN and CDR2 SVGIG (reference sequence). The CDR3 totals 13 residues. V was shortened by 1 base and J by 2 bases, with 9 bases between the two germline ends. The CDR3 region is CAWSAGGPYEQYF. CDR3 in DNA: TGTGCCTGGAGTGCCGGGGGTCCCTACGAGCAGTACTTC.

This clonotype ranks as medium-sized (0.01 to 0.1%). This sequence joins TRBV15 and TRBJ1-4, with D possibly TRBD1 on 5 matching bases. The V end lost 3 bases, the J end lost 2 bases, and 10 bases lay between the germline ends. The CDR3 consists of 15 residues. CDR1 is LNHNV and CDR2 is YYDKDF in the germline V gene (reference sequence). CDR3 coding DNA: TGTGCCACCAGCAGTGCCTGGGGGACTAATGAAAAACTGTTTTTT. Its protein product is CATSSAWGTNEKLFF.

By its share, this clonotype is medium-sized (0.01 to 0.1%). This chain links TRBV19 with TRBJ1-2; TRBD1 matches at 9 bases. The CDR3 extends over 13 amino acids. J gave up 7 bases and V 5 bases, and 5 bases lay outside the gene matches. Per the germline V gene, CDR1 is LNHDA and CDR2 is SQIVND (reference sequence). For the CDR3, the DNA is TGTGCCAGTAGTCCCACAGGGGGCCGTGGCTACACCTTC. This encodes CASSPTGGRGYTF.

This chain uses TRBV6-5 with TRBJ1-3, with D tentatively TRBD1 (6 bases). The CDR3 sequence is 15 residues long. CDR1 MNHEY and CDR2 SVGAGI come from the germline V gene. V dropped 6 bases and J dropped 4 bases, with 16 bases sitting between them. The CDR3 protein is CASRVGRTDGNTIYF. In DNA form, the CDR3 reads TGTGCCAGCAGGGTAGGACGGACAGACGGAAACACCATATATTTT.

This clonotype is medium-sized in the sample. The chain uses TRBV7-2 and TRBJ1-6, with 9 nucleotides matching TRBD1. The CDR3 runs 15 residues. The V gene's germline CDR1 is SGHTA and CDR2 FQGNSA. With 4 bases clipped from V and 6 bases from J, the junction kept 4 bases outside the gene matches. The CDR3: CASSWNRGPNSPLHF. The CDR3 coding sequence is TGTGCCAGCAGCTGGAACAGGGGGCCTAATTCACCCCTCCACTTT.

The gene calls are TRBV6-6 and TRBJ1-1; D is uncertain. V lost 6 bases to trimming and J lost 2 bases, with 19 bases between them. The length of the CDR3 is 16 residues. In germline, CDR1 is MNHNY, CDR2 SVGAGI (reference sequence). The CDR3 reads CASSLIGGSFNTEAFF. CDR3 DNA: TGTGCCAGCAGCCTAATTGGTGGCTCCTTTAACACTGAAGCTTTCTTT.

V usage is TRBV20-1 and J usage is TRBJ2-7; 8 bases align to TRBD2. Germline CDR1 DFQATT, CDR2 SNEGSKA (reference sequence). This CDR3 comprises 14 residues. V shed 3 bases, J shed 1 base, and the junction held 5 bases outside the gene matches. CDR3 nucleotides: TGCAGTGCTAGGAAGACTAGCGCTTCCTACGAGCAGTACTTC. This encodes CSARKTSASYEQYF.

In its sample, this clonotype is medium-sized (0.01 to 0.1%). The V call is TRBV5-6, the J call TRBJ1-1; D may be TRBD1 (5 bases). CDR1 is SGHDT, CDR2 YYEEEE, per germline. Trimming removed 3 bases from V and 1 base from J, with 13 bases in between. The CDR3 runs to 15 residues. The CDR3 DNA follows: TGTGCCAGCAGCTCTCCTCAAAGGGGGAACACTGAAGCTTTCTTT. Translated, it gives CASSSPQRGNTEAFF.

This clonotype occurred a few times. This chain joins TRBV5-1 and TRBJ1-2; D might be TRBD1 (5 bases). V gave up 3 bases and J gave up 1 base, with 13 bases separating them. The CDR3 is 15 residues long. The V gene's germline CDR1 is SGHRS and CDR2 YFSETQ. For the CDR3, the DNA is TGCGCCAGCAGCTCACCCGGGACGGTTAACTATGGCTACACCTTC. This encodes CASSSPGTVNYGYTF.

In this sample, this clonotype is medium-sized. The genes are TRBV19 and TRBJ1-5, with 9 nucleotides matching TRBD1. The CDR3 length is 17 residues. Germline CDR1 is LNHDA and CDR2 is SQIVND (reference sequence). Trimming took 10 bases from V and 2 from J; bases not matched to a gene: 15. This CDR3 reads CATQKGQGIWGNQPQHF. As DNA, the CDR3 is TGTGCCACTCAGAAGGGACAGGGCATTTGGGGCAATCAGCCCCAGCATTTT.

This clonotype has a handful of counts. Here the CDR3 DNA reads TGTGCCAGCAGTTACTATTTCAGGGGGCTTGAAAAACTGTTTTTT. Translating it yields CASSYYFRGLEKLFF. V gene TRBV6-5 combines with J gene TRBJ1-4, with 8 bases aligning to TRBD1. The trim removed 1 base at V and 7 bases at J, leaving 5 bases unmatched. This CDR3 is 15 amino acids long. Germline-derived CDR1 and CDR2 are MNHEY and SVGAGI.

This chain connects TRBV7-9 to TRBJ2-1, with 11 bases aligning to TRBD2. Germline V gene lookup returns CDR1 SEHNR and CDR2 FQNEAQ (reference sequence). The CDR3 covers 16 residues. Losses at the gene ends were 0 bases for V and 7 bases for J; bases not matched to a gene: 5. The CDR3, as DNA: TGTGCCAGCAGCTTAGCACTAGCGGGAGAGTTAAATGAGCAGTTCTTC. This translates into CASSLALAGELNEQFF.

The CDR3 reads CATSDGRGRNQPQHF. CDR3 bases: TGTGCCACCAGTGACGGGCGGGGACGCAATCAGCCCCAGCATTTT. This chain uses TRBV24-1 with TRBJ1-5, with D maybe TRBD1 (5 bases). Germline V CDR1 and CDR2: KGHDR, SFDVKD. The V and J ends lost 4 bases and 2 bases respectively, with 11 bases between them. The CDR3 loop spans 15 amino acids.

This clonotype turned up a few times. V is TRBV5-5 and J is TRBJ1-1; D remains ambiguous. V lost 4 bases to trimming and J lost 4 bases, with 14 bases between them. The germline gives CDR1 SGHKS, CDR2 YYEKEE (reference sequence). CDR3 size: 14 residues. CDR3 bases: TGTGCCAGCAGCCTGAGGGCATGGGGCACTGAAGCTTTCTTT. It yields the protein CASSLRAWGTEAFF. Filled out from reference TRBV5-5 and TRBJ1-1, the complete variable domain reads DAGVTQSPTHLIKTRGQQVTLRCSPISGHKSVSWYQQVLGQGPQFIFQYYEKEERGRGNFPDRFSARQFPNYSSELNVNALLLGDSALYLCASSLRAWGTEAFFGQGTRLTVV.

In this sample, this clonotype turned up a few times. The chain combines TRBV7-9 with TRBJ1-6, with D possibly being TRBD1 (6 bases). Trimming cost V 2 bases and J 7 bases, with 12 bases left between them. This CDR3 spans 15 amino acids. The germline V gene has CDR1 SEHNR and CDR2 FQNEAQ (reference sequence). CDR3 amino acids: CASSLSRQANSPLHF. The CDR3 DNA is TGTGCCAGCAGCTTATCCCGACAGGCGAATTCACCCCTCCACTTT.

In this sample, this clonotype turned up a few times. The chain is built from TRBV6-2 or TRBV6-3 and TRBJ1-1; a weak D match, TRBD1 (6 bases). The CDR3 runs to 15 residues. Germline V CDR1 and CDR2: MNHEY, SVGEGT. V lost 6 bases, J lost 5 bases, and 19 bases lay in between. The CDR3 here is CASSPLRGRETEAFF. The CDR3 coding sequence is TGTGCCAGCAGCCCGTTAAGGGGGAGAGAAACTGAAGCTTTCTTT.

The chain recombines TRBV6-5 with TRBJ1-5; 8 nucleotides match TRBD1. The CDR3 extends over 15 amino acids. V trimming: 0 bases; J trimming: 6 bases; junction bases outside the gene matches: 4. Germline V CDR1 and CDR2: MNHEY, SVGAGI. The CDR3, as DNA: TGTGCCAGCAGTTACTCTGGACAGGGCTTTCAGCCCCAGCATTTT. It is translated as CASSYSGQGFQPQHF.

This clonotype is labeled medium-sized (0.01 to 0.1%). The rearrangement uses TRBV27 and TRBJ1-2; 8 nucleotides agree with TRBD1. V lost 9 bases, J lost 4 bases, and 10 bases stayed unmatched. The CDR3 sequence is 14 residues long. Germline CDR1 and CDR2: MNHEY and SMNVEV (reference sequence). CDR3 in amino acids: CASKTGVLFYGYTF. The CDR3 DNA reads TGTGCCAGTAAGACAGGGGTCCTATTCTATGGCTACACCTTC.

A few counts support this clonotype. This chain links TRBV5-4 with TRBJ2-2; D is perhaps TRBD1 (5 bases). Germline values: CDR1 SGHNT, CDR2 YYREEE (reference sequence). The CDR3 contains 15 residues. Trimming cost V 2 bases and J 3 bases, with 11 bases left between them. CDR3 in amino acids: CASSLGVSDTGELFF. The CDR3 nucleotides are TGTGCCAGCAGCTTAGGGGTCTCGGACACCGGGGAGCTGTTTTTT.

V usage is TRBV20-1 and J usage is TRBJ1-5; 12 bases agree with TRBD1. Germline V gives CDR1 DFQATT, CDR2 SNEGSKA (reference sequence). Unmatched junction bases numbered 5, after V lost 3 bases and J lost 5 bases. The CDR3 sequence is 15 residues long. The CDR3 sequence is CSARRDRGPDQPQHF. CDR3 coding DNA: TGCAGTGCTAGGCGGGACAGGGGGCCTGATCAGCCCCAGCATTTT.

This clonotype has just a few counts. This chain joins TRBV30 and TRBJ2-1, with TRBD2 matching 14 bases. The V segment lost 8 bases and the J segment 4 bases; nucleotides outside the gene matches: 13. The CDR3 is 17 residues long. Germline-derived CDR1 and CDR2 are GTSNPN and SVGIG (reference sequence). CDR3 residues: CAGSGLAGVTVYNEQFF. The CDR3 DNA sequence: TGTGCCGGGTCGGGACTAGCGGGAGTCACTGTTTACAATGAGCAGTTCTTC. Using reference TRBV30 and TRBJ2-1 for the parts outside the CDR3, the full variable domain is SQTIHQWPATLVQPVGSPLSLECTVEGTSNPNLYWYRQAAGRGLQLLFYSVGIGQISSEVPQNLSASRPQDRQFILSSKKLLLSDSGFYLCAGSGLAGVTVYNEQFFGPGTRLTVL.

The chain couples TRBV20-1 to TRBJ1-1; 7 bases match TRBD1. The germline V gene encodes CDR1 DFQATT and CDR2 SNEGSKA (reference sequence). The trim removed 5 bases at V and 5 bases at J, leaving 8 bases unmatched. The CDR3 extends over 13 amino acids. In nucleotides, the CDR3 is TGCAGTGCTGATAGACAGGGTTGGACTGAAGCTTTCTTT. This translates into CSADRQGWTEAFF.